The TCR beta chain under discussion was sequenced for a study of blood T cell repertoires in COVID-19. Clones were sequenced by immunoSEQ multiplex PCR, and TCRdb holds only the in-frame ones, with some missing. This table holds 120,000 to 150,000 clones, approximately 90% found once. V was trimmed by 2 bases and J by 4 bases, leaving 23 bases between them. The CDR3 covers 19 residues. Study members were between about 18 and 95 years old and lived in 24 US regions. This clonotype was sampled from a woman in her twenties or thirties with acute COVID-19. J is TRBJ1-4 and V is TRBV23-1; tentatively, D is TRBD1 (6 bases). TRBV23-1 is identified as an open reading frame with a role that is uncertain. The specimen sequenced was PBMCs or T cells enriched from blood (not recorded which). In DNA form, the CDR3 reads TGCGCCAGCAGTCAACCGACAATAGAGCCCACAGGGAGTAATGAAAAACTGTTTTTT. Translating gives CASSQPTIEPTGSNEKLFF.